This is a list of T cell receptor beta chains from one sample in a study of beta chain features in type 1 diabetes. Method: immunoSEQ multiplex PCR; TCRdb's copy keeps in-frame clones and lacks some. The repertoire holds about 350,000 clones, with about 19% as singletons. The sequenced sample consisted of naive CD4+ T cells from blood. These receptors were obtained from a woman under 30 in good health. CDR3s include the opening cysteine and the closing phenylalanine or tryptophan. The order of the fields is D gene, V gene, CDR3 length, clone size, J gene, CDR3 protein, CDR3 DNA. D genes are given only for firm matches. Where a row states a size, it is once, few, many or the class of an expanded clone; other rows omit it.

NA,TRBV5-1,14,few,TRBJ2-7,CASYELPNSYEQYF,TGCGCCAGTTACGAGCTGCCGAACTCCTACGAGCAGTACTTC
TRBD2,TRBV7-9,15,once,TRBJ2-3,CASSRPGLATDTQYF,TGTGCCAGCAGCCGACCGGGACTAGCCACAGATACGCAGTATTTT
NA,TRBV7-3,13,NA,TRBJ2-5,CASSSGAEETQYF,TGTGCCAGCAGCTCTGGGGCTGAAGAGACCCAGTACTTC
TRBD1,TRBV6-5,13,NA,TRBJ1-2,CASSRQGSSGYTF,TGTGCCAGCAGTCGACAGGGGAGTAGTGGCTACACCTTC
NA,TRBV2,13,few,TRBJ1-6,CASVDYPSSPLHF,TGTGCCAGCGTGGACTATCCGAGTTCACCCCTCCACTTT
NA,TRBV25-1,13,NA,TRBJ2-5,CASRPAAGETQYF,TGTGCCAGCAGGCCAGCTGCGGGTGAGACCCAGTACTTC
TRBD1,TRBV29-1,16,few,TRBJ1-5,CSVMDREGSGNQPQHF,TGCAGCGTGATGGACAGGGAGGGGAGTGGTAATCAGCCCCAGCATTTT
NA,TRBV10-3,14,few,TRBJ1-5,CAAESGQINQPQHF,TGTGCCGCCGAGAGCGGCCAAATCAATCAGCCCCAGCATTTT
NA,TRBV7-2,16,NA,TRBJ2-1,CASSQSEGAKWSEQFF,TGTGCCAGCAGCCAGTCGGAGGGGGCGAAATGGAGTGAGCAGTTCTTC
NA,TRBV4-2,13,NA,TRBJ1-1,CASGIQGDTEAFF,TGTGCCAGCGGAATCCAGGGCGACACTGAAGCTTTCTTT
TRBD2,TRBV2,16,NA,TRBJ2-4,CATSQRGGRVKNIQYF,TGTGCCACTTCACAACGAGGCGGGAGGGTCAAAAACATTCAGTACTTC
NA,TRBV9,16,NA,TRBJ2-6,CASSTQTGPGANVLTF,TGTGCCAGCAGCACCCAGACAGGCCCTGGGGCCAACGTCCTGACTTTC
NA,TRBV27,14,NA,TRBJ1-5,CASAGPTSNQPQHF,TGTGCCAGTGCGGGCCCGACTAGCAATCAGCCCCAGCATTTT
TRBD1,TRBV27,14,NA,TRBJ1-6,CASSFNRGNSPLHF,TGTGCCAGCAGTTTTAACAGGGGGAATTCACCCCTCCACTTT
TRBD2,TRBV18,15,few,TRBJ2-3,CASSLTSDPGDTQYF,TGTGCCAGCTCATTGACTAGCGACCCCGGGGATACGCAGTATTTT
TRBD1,TRBV5-4,13,few,TRBJ2-3,CASSWDRADTQYF,TGTGCCAGCAGCTGGGACAGGGCCGATACGCAGTATTTT
NA,TRBV2,12,NA,TRBJ2-3,CASSEVRNTQYF,TGTGCCAGCAGTGAAGTGCGGAATACGCAGTATTTT
NA,TRBV7-2,15,NA,TRBJ2-1,CASSFFRGGQNEQFF,TGTGCCAGCAGCTTTTTTAGGGGGGGCCAGAATGAGCAGTTCTTC
TRBD1,TRBV5-1,15,NA,TRBJ2-7,CASSPGQTGVWEQYF,TGCGCCAGCAGCCCGGGACAGACTGGGGTATGGGAGCAGTACTTC
NA,TRBV6-5,11,few,TRBJ1-2,CASRGSDGYTF,TGTGCCAGCAGAGGGAGCGATGGCTACACCTTC
TRBD1,TRBV19,14,NA,TRBJ1-1,CASSRTGAGTEAFF,TGTGCCAGTAGCCGTACAGGGGCCGGCACTGAAGCTTTCTTT
TRBD1,TRBV18,14,few,TRBJ2-7,CASSPGTGEHEQYF,TGTGCCAGCTCACCAGGGACAGGGGAACACGAGCAGTACTTC
NA,TRBV7-7,14,NA,TRBJ2-5,CASSLRDAQETQYF,TGTGCTAGCAGCCTGCGGGACGCCCAAGAGACCCAGTACTTC
TRBD2,TRBV5-6,16,few,TRBJ2-7,CASSLASGRANREQYF,TGTGCCAGCAGCTTGGCCAGCGGGAGGGCCAATCGCGAGCAGTACTTC
NA,TRBV5-1,16,NA,TRBJ2-1,CASSLGSRVGDIPQFF,TGCGCCAGCAGCTTGGGGTCCCGTGTGGGGGACATACCTCAGTTCTTC
TRBD1,TRBV7-9,15,NA,TRBJ1-4,CASSLLGTAGEKLFF,TGTGCCAGCAGCTTACTTGGGACAGCCGGCGAAAAACTGTTTTTT
TRBD1,TRBV30,12,NA,TRBJ2-7,CAWSTTGSEQYF,TGTGCCTGGAGTACGACAGGGAGCGAGCAGTACTTC
TRBD1,TRBV18,13,NA,TRBJ1-2,CASSFDRAYGYTF,TGTGCCAGCTCATTCGACAGGGCCTATGGCTACACCTTC
TRBD2,TRBV5-4,14,NA,TRBJ2-2,CASSPGGRSGELFF,TGTGCCAGCAGCCCGGGGGGGAGGAGCGGGGAGCTGTTTTTT
NA,TRBV5-4,15,few,TRBJ2-3,CASSLRGGVGDTQYF,TGTGCCAGCAGCTTGAGGGGCGGGGTCGGGGATACGCAGTATTTT
TRBD2,TRBV7-9,17,NA,TRBJ2-1,CASSLAEGTSDYNEQFF,TGTGCCAGCAGCTTAGCGGAAGGGACTAGCGACTACAATGAGCAGTTCTTC
TRBD1,TRBV2,14,NA,TRBJ1-6,CASSGTGDVSPLHF,TGTGCCAGCAGTGGGACAGGGGATGTTTCACCCCTCCACTTT
TRBD1,TRBV5-1,14,few,TRBJ1-1,CASSQTGGYTEAFF,TGCGCCAGCAGCCAGACAGGGGGATACACTGAAGCTTTCTTT
NA,TRBV5-4,16,NA,TRBJ1-1,CASSLGGQYMNTEAFF,TGTGCCAGCAGCTTGGGGGGACAATACATGAACACTGAAGCTTTCTTT
NA,TRBV5-1,13,NA,TRBJ2-7,CASSGSGYYEQYF,TGCGCCAGCAGCGGGTCAGGTTACTACGAGCAGTACTTC
TRBD1,TRBV19,16,NA,TRBJ2-7,CASSRAWTGGVYEQYF,TGTGCCAGTAGCCGAGCCTGGACAGGGGGTGTCTACGAGCAGTACTTC
NA,TRBV18,13,NA,TRBJ2-4,CASQDSSGDIQYF,TGTGCCAGCCAAGACAGTTCAGGCGACATTCAGTACTTC
TRBD1,TRBV4-1,16,few,TRBJ1-4,CASSNPGGTGEGKLFF,TGCGCCAGCAGCAACCCTGGTGGGACAGGGGAGGGGAAACTGTTTTTT
NA,TRBV6-6,16,NA,TRBJ2-7,CASSQTGTRDGYEQYF,TGTGCCAGCAGTCAAACCGGGACAAGGGATGGGTACGAGCAGTACTTC
TRBD2,TRBV7-2,16,NA,TRBJ2-3,CASSFRLAGGPDTQYF,TGTGCCAGCAGCTTTAGACTAGCGGGGGGGCCTGATACGCAGTATTTT
TRBD2,TRBV9,14,NA,TRBJ2-5,CASSQLAGSETQYF,TGTGCCAGCAGCCAACTAGCGGGAAGCGAGACCCAGTACTTC
NA,TRBV7-8,13,NA,TRBJ1-2,CASSFQGGYGYTF,TGTGCCAGCAGCTTCCAGGGCGGCTATGGCTACACCTTC
NA,TRBV2,14,few,TRBJ1-2,CASSGTVTNYGYTF,TGTGCCAGCAGTGGAACTGTTACTAACTATGGCTACACCTTC
TRBD2,TRBV7-9,15,few,TRBJ2-2,CVTVGLAENTGELFF,TGTGTCACCGTAGGACTAGCGGAAAACACCGGGGAGCTGTTTTTT
TRBD1,TRBV18,14,NA,TRBJ1-1,CASSPSQGGTEAFF,TGTGCCAGCTCACCATCCCAGGGGGGCACTGAAGCTTTCTTT
NA,TRBV30,14,NA,TRBJ2-3,CAWGRRVGTDTQYF,TGTGCCTGGGGACGCAGGGTGGGCACAGATACGCAGTATTTT
NA,TRBV13,13,few,TRBJ2-1,CASRRQVSAEQFF,TGTGCCAGCAGACGACAGGTTTCTGCTGAGCAGTTCTTC
TRBD2,TRBV14,16,NA,TRBJ2-2,CASSQGTSGYTGELFF,TGTGCCAGCAGCCAAGGGACTAGCGGATACACCGGGGAGCTGTTTTTT
NA,TRBV4-2,13,few,TRBJ1-1,CASSQDYGSEAFF,TGTGCCAGCAGCCAAGATTACGGGAGTGAAGCTTTCTTT
NA,TRBV7-2,17,NA,TRBJ2-6,CASSFSPGISGANVLTF,TGTGCCAGCAGCTTCTCCCCCGGGATTTCTGGGGCCAACGTCCTGACTTTC
NA,TRBV5-1,14,few,TRBJ1-2,CASSSWTANYGYTF,TGCGCCAGTAGCAGCTGGACAGCTAACTATGGCTACACCTTC
TRBD2,TRBV30,11,few,TRBJ2-1,CAWSWGGSKFF,TGTGCCTGGAGTTGGGGGGGGAGCAAGTTCTTC
TRBD2,TRBV30,17,NA,TRBJ2-5,CAWSPRGGRAVGETQYF,TGTGCCTGGAGTCCGAGGGGCGGGAGGGCAGTCGGAGAGACCCAGTACTTC
NA,TRBV19,14,few,TRBJ2-7,CASSIDHSSYEQYF,TGTGCCAGTAGTATAGATCACTCTTCCTACGAGCAGTACTTC
TRBD1,TRBV7-8,17,NA,TRBJ1-1,CASSLVRRDSFNTEAFF,TGTGCCAGCAGCTTAGTCCGGAGGGACAGCTTTAACACTGAAGCTTTCTTT
TRBD2,TRBV6-5,15,few,TRBJ2-1,CASSKLAGGHNEQFF,TGTGCCAGCAGCAAACTAGCGGGTGGACACAATGAGCAGTTCTTC
TRBD1,TRBV29-1,13,NA,TRBJ2-2,CSVGTVRAGELFF,TGCAGCGTCGGGACAGTTCGGGCCGGGGAGCTGTTTTTT
TRBD1,TRBV9,15,NA,TRBJ2-7,CASSALGQGSYEQYF,TGTGCCAGCAGCGCGTTGGGACAGGGGAGCTACGAGCAGTACTTC
NA,TRBV25-1,14,few,TRBJ2-5,CASSRRGVKETQYF,TGTGCCAGCAGTAGAAGAGGTGTGAAAGAGACCCAGTACTTC